This T cell receptor beta chain derives from a study of cytomegalovirus exposure and HLA in healthy donors. Researchers ran the PCR with 60 Vbeta and 13 Jbeta primers. Sequencing used immunoSEQ multiplex PCR; TCRdb keeps in-frame clones, though not all of them. The data contain 100,000 to 150,000 clones, approximately 80% of them singletons. The V gene's germline CDR1 is GTSNPN and CDR2 SVGIG (reference sequence). The V end was cut by 0 bases, the J end by 3 bases, with 9 bases between. CDR3 length: 13 residues. The sample consisted of PBMCs. This TCR derives from a man between 40 and 49 years old in good health and CMV-seronegative. The J gene is TRBJ2-7, the V gene TRBV30; D is possibly TRBD1 (5 bases). The CDR3, as DNA: TGTGCCTGGAGTGTGGGCAGGGTCTACGAGCAGTACTTC. It encodes CAWSVGRVYEQYF. Full variable domain (missing parts from reference TRBV30 and TRBJ2-7): SQTIHQWPATLVQPVGSPLSLECTVEGTSNPNLYWYRQAAGRGLQLLFYSVGIGQISSEVPQNLSASRPQDRQFILSSKKLLLSDSGFYLCAWSVGRVYEQYFGPGTRLTVT.